The sample holds a few counts of the clone carrying this T cell receptor beta chain. The data originate from a study of cytomegalovirus exposure and HLA in healthy donors. The CDR3 length is 13 residues. The V end lost 3 bases, the J end lost 3 bases, and 9 bases lay between the germline ends. Germline CDR1 is GTSNPN and CDR2 is SVGIG (reference sequence). The PCR had 60 Vbeta and 13 Jbeta primers. Method: immunoSEQ multiplex PCR; TCRdb's copy keeps in-frame clones and lacks some. The sample has under 200,000 clones; around 79% are singletons. Sequencing input: PBMCs. This receptor was identified in a woman aged 40 to 50 in good health and CMV-seropositive. The rearrangement joins TRBV30 to TRBJ1-5, with D perhaps TRBD1 (5 bases). DNA of the CDR3: TGTGCCTGGAGGGCAGGGTTCAATCAGCCCCAGCATTTT. Translating gives CAWRAGFNQPQHF.